This entry is about one T cell receptor beta chain. The V end lost 5 bases, the J end lost 0 bases, and 11 bases lay between the germline ends. Germline V gene lookup returns CDR1 GTSNPN and CDR2 SVGIG (reference sequence). This CDR3 region has 14 residues. This sample stems from a study of blood T cell repertoires in COVID-19. Across the study: Collection of acute and convalescent COVID-19 samples took place in the United States, Italy and Spain.

Original processing notes: Cell counts per sample came from amplifying reference gene primers. Only in-frame clones appear in the TCRdb table, and some are missing; sequencing was by immunoSEQ multiplex PCR. V, J and clone size are those of that table, while D and trimming were read from the DNA. The sample has about 350,000 clones, 91% seen once. The specimen sequenced was peripheral blood. The clonotype comes from a woman aged 18-30 years who had recovered from COVID-19. This sequence joins TRBV30 and TRBJ1-3, with D hard to call. The CDR3 region is CAWEDGSSGNTIYF. CDR3 nucleotide sequence: TGTGCCTGGGAGGACGGGAGCTCTGGAAACACCATATATTTT.